This T cell receptor beta chain originates from a study of blood T cell repertoires in COVID-19. Study-level background: The United States, Italy and Spain supplied acute and convalescent COVID-19 samples. T cells, B-cell-depleted T cells, or PBMCs supplied cDNA or gDNA.

Original processing methods: From reference gene primer amplification, estimates of nucleated cell counts were derived. Repertoires were generated with immunoSEQ multiplex PCR, while TCRdb's copy carries only in-frame clones and drops some. The V and J calls and clone size are taken from that table; D and trimming were inferred from the DNA. The table lists tens of thousands of clones, roughly 85% of them singletons. Germline V gives CDR1 SQVTM, CDR2 ANQGSEA. This CDR3 spans 15 amino acids. The V gene end was trimmed by 1 base and the J gene end by 3 bases; junction bases not matched to a gene: 7. The sequenced material came from peripheral blood. The V gene is TRBV29-1, the J gene TRBJ2-3, with 7 bases matching TRBD1. This receptor was obtained from a man aged 55 to 70 with acute or convalescent COVID-19. The CDR3 DNA reads as TGCAGCGTTGAAGGAGACAGGGAATCGACAGATACGCAGTATTTT. Translation gives CSVEGDRESTDTQYF.